This T cell receptor (beta chain) comes out of a study of OX40 agonist ivuxolimab in advanced cancers. In the study overall: Dosing consisted of intravenous ivuxolimab at 0.01 to 10 mg/kg every 2 weeks. Mean age approximately 66 years, range roughly 20 to 85; about 85% male. People who had prior anti-PD-1, anti-PD-L1 or anti-CTLA-4 therapy could take part, and about 37% had some.

This CDR3 is built from 14 residues. V shed 0 bases and J shed 1 base, with 6 bases lying between them. The V gene's germline CDR1 is SGHAT and CDR2 FQNNGV. Produced via immunoSEQ multiplex PCR; TCRdb's table is partial and in-frame only. The table records tens of thousands of clones, roughly 90% of them present only once. Autoimmune disease history or systemic immunosuppression disqualified patients. This chain links TRBV11-2 with TRBJ1-1; D call uncertain. The source of this sequence is an adult with an advanced solid tumor such as melanoma, head and neck, liver or kidney cancer. The sequencing used CD4+ or CD8+ T cells sorted from blood, collected in a trial of the OX40 agonist ivuxolimab. CDR3 sequence reads: CASSLDTKNTEAFF. The CDR3 DNA is TGTGCCAGCAGCTTAGATACCAAGAACACTGAAGCTTTCTTT. Looking up the rest from reference TRBV11-2 and TRBJ1-1 gives the full variable domain: EAGVAQSPRYKIIEKRQSVAFWCNPISGHATLYWYQQILGQGPKLLIQFQNNGVVDDSQLPKDRFSAERLKGVDSTLKIQPAKLEDSAVYLCASSLDTKNTEAFFGQGTRLTVV.